The 9 T cell receptor beta chains in this list originate from one sample, sequenced in a study of monozygotic twins with inflammatory bowel disease. TCRdb re-called the 5' RACE reads and catalogs CDR3 proteins one per entry, DNA excluded. This sample's table has about 420,000 distinct CDR3 sequences. The sequenced sample consisted of blood. These receptors all stem from a human donor with ulcerative colitis or Crohn's disease, or a healthy co-twin of an affected twin (not recorded which).

V and J are TRBV20-1 and TRBJ2-1; the TCRdb call, TRBD2, lacks DNA for checking. Germline CDR1 reads DFQATT; CDR2 reads SNEGSKA (reference sequence). This CDR3 is built from 13 residues. CDR3 region: CSALTSVYNEQFF.

V and J are TRBV3-1 and TRBJ1-1; TCRdb indicates TRBD1, and absent DNA this call remains unverified. Germline CDR1 and CDR2: LGHDT and YNNKEL (reference sequence). This CDR3 is built from 13 residues. CDR3 region: CASSQGAYTEAFF.

The chain combines TRBV29-1 with TRBJ2-7; TCRdb reports TRBD2, a call that lacks DNA to check it against. CDR1 and CDR2 from the germline V gene are SQVTM and ANQGSEA. The CDR3 contains 15 residues. The chain's CDR3 is CSVEEDGRDSYEQYF.

The V gene is TRBV6-1, the J gene TRBJ2-3; TCRdb's D call of TRBD1 is untestable without DNA. Looked up from germline, CDR1 is MNHNS and CDR2 is SASEGT. The CDR3 is 14 residues long. The CDR3: CASKSGRGPDTQYF.

The chain links TRBV24-1 to TRBJ2-1; the D call from TCRdb, TRBD2, cannot be confirmed without DNA. Germline V lookup: CDR1 KGHDR, CDR2 SFDVKD. The CDR3 spans 15 residues. The CDR3 is CATSDFFQGGDEQFF.

The J gene is TRBJ1-6, the V gene TRBV3-1. This CDR3 has 15 residues. The germline V gene has CDR1 LGHDT and CDR2 YNNKEL (reference sequence). CDR3 sequence: CASSTETVVGSPLHF.

V gene TRBV10-2 combines with J gene TRBJ2-5. The germline V gene has CDR1 WSHSY and CDR2 SAAADI. The CDR3 spans 11 residues. CDR3: CASSEKETQYF.

The chain carries TRBV20-1 and TRBJ1-1; TCRdb proposes TRBD1, but this gene call is untestable without DNA. There are 13 residues in the CDR3. The V gene's germline CDR1 is DFQATT and CDR2 SNEGSKA (reference sequence). This CDR3 is CSAPWVLSTEAFF.

The chain links TRBV30 to TRBJ1-1. The CDR3 contains 13 residues. Germline values: CDR1 GTSNPN, CDR2 SVGIG (reference sequence). The CDR3 reads CAWSVKGWTEAFF.